This T cell receptor (beta chain) was obtained from a study of CD8+CD57+ T cells in acquired aplastic anemia. Profiles of TCR beta VDJ and CDR3 were generated from a genomic DNA template. In TCRdb, the reads were re-called with MiXCR into one record per CDR3 protein. The sample holds approximately 380,000 distinct CDR3 sequences; about 70% are singletons and the top ten take around 4%. This clonotype turned up a few times. Sequenced input: sorted CD4+, CD8+, or CD8+CD57+ T cells (not recorded which) from PBMCs. The source of this sequence is a human donor in good health, serving as a control.

The CDR3 protein is CASSIYNSPLHF. In DNA, the CDR3 is TGTGCCAGTAGTATTTACAATTCACCCCTCCACTTT. This chain connects TRBV19 to TRBJ1-6; D not resolved. The germline V and J ends were trimmed by 3 bases and 7 bases, with 4 bases remaining between them. The CDR3 spans 12 residues. In germline, CDR1 is LNHDA, CDR2 SQIVND (reference sequence).